This T cell receptor beta chain was retrieved from a study of T cell responses to AZD1222 COVID-19 vaccine. Overall study results and limits: The study sampled repertoires only after the peak T cell response.

CDR3 length equals 17 residues. V lost 4 bases and J lost 4; bases outside the gene matches: 11. The germline CDR1 and CDR2 sequences are SGHTA and FQGTGA. This clone was picked up a small number of times. Antigen unknown. Profiled with immunoSEQ multiplex PCR; TCRdb holds only in-frame clones, not every one. Among around 80,000 clones, 83% were seen once, and the ten largest hold 1.3%. Sequences were derived from peripheral blood, sampled 28 days after the second AZD1222 dose. The origin of this receptor is an adult who received the AZD1222 COVID-19 vaccine. The rearrangement joins TRBV7-3 to TRBJ2-5; 11 bases align to TRBD2. The CDR3 DNA reads as TGTGCCAGCAGCTCGGATAGCGGGAGGGCCTCTCGAGAGACCCAGTACTTC. Translating gives CASSSDSGRASRETQYF.